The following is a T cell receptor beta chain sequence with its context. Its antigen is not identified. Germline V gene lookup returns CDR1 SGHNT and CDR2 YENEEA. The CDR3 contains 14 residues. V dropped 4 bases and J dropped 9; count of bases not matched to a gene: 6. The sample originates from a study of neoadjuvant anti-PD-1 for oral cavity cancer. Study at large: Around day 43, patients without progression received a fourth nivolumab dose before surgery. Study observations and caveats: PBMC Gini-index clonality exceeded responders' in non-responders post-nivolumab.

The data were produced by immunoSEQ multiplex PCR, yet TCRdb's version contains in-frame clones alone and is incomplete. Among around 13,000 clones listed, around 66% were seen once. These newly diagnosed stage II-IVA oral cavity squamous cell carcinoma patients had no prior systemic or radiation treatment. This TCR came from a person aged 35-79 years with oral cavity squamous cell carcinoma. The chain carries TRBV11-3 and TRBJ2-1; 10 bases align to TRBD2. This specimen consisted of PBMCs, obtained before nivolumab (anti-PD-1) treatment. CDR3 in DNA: TGTGCCAGCAGCTCTAGCGGGGGAGGGAGTGAGCAGTTCTTC. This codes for CASSSSGGGSEQFF. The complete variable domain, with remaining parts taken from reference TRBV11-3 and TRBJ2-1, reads EAGVVQSPRYKIIEKKQPVAFWCNPISGHNTLYWYLQNLGQGPELLIRYENEEAVDDSQLPKDRFSAERLKGVDSTLKIQPAELGDSAVYLCASSSSGGGSEQFFGPGTRLTVL.